Given below is one T cell receptor beta chain in context. Its antigen is not known. The data stem from a study of blood T cells in healthy people across ages. Study-level findings and limits: PBMCs that were unsorted prevented a conclusive naive versus antigen-experienced comparison.

PCR was performed a second time for about 7 to 11 cycles using a sample-barcoded 5' primer and a J-beta primer mix. A single record per CDR3 protein comes from TCRdb applying MiXCR to the 5' RACE reads. The repertoire holds around 520,000 distinct CDR3 sequences, with about 25% as singletons. Trimming shortened V by 2 bases and J by 7 bases, and 6 bases separated the two germline ends. Germline CDR1 is LNHDA and CDR2 is SQIVND (reference sequence). This CDR3 is built from 13 residues. These data are also associated with another study on T cells of mothers and their children.

This rearrangement joins TRBV19 to TRBJ1-6, with D possibly matching TRBD1 (5 bases). The source is a boy aged 2 to 10 in good health. Sequencing input: blood. The CDR3 region has the DNA TGTGCCAGTAGTATACAGGGAAATTCACCCCTCCACTTT. This gives the protein CASSIQGNSPLHF.